This T cell receptor beta chain was recorded in a study of T cell responses to AZD1222 COVID-19 vaccine. Overall study results and limits: Baseline testing showed seropositivity in only five or six AZD1222 recipients. Every sample of the repertoires postdated the peak T cell response.

Second-dose groups at about 4 or about 12 weeks were pooled. Trimming took 4 bases from V and 3 from J; bases not matched to a gene: 9. Germline V gives CDR1 SGHRS, CDR2 YFSETQ. The CDR3 covers 16 residues. Method: immunoSEQ multiplex PCR; TCRdb's copy keeps in-frame clones and lacks some. The repertoire has 110,000 or so clones, around 88% of them found once; the top ten carry 7.1%. Details on this clone: The target antigen is unknown.

This sequence joins TRBV5-1 and TRBJ2-2; the match to TRBD1 covers 7 bases. The specimen was peripheral blood, collected 28 days after the second AZD1222 dose. The sequence came from an adult who received the AZD1222 COVID-19 vaccine. The CDR3 DNA is TGCGCCAGCAGCCCTAGACAGGGTGGGGACACCGGGGAGCTGTTTTTT. It specifies CASSPRQGGDTGELFF.